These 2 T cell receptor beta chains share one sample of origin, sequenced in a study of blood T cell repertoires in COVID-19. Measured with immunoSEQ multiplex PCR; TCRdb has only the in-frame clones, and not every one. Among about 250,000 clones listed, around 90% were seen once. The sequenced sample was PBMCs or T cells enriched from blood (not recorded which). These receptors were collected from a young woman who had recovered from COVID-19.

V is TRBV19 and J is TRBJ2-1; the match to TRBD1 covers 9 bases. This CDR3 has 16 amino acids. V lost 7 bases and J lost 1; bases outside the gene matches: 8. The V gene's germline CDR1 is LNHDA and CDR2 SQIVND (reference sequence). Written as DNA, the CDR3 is TGTGCCAGTAAGAGGGCGGGGACAGGGTCCTACAATGAGCAGTTCTTC. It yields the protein CASKRAGTGSYNEQFF.

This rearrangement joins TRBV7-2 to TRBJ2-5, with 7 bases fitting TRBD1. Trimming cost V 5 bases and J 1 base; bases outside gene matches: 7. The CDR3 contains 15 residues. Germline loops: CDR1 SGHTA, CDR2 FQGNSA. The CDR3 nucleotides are TGTGCCAGCAGCCCGACAGGGCAGGTCCAAGAGACCCAGTACTTC. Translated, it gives CASSPTGQVQETQYF. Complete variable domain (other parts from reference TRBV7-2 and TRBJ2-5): GAGVSQSPSNKVTEKGKDVELRCDPISGHTALYWYRQSLGQGLEFLIYFQGNSAPDKSGLPSDRFSAERTGGSVSTLTIQRTQQEDSAVYLCASSPTGQVQETQYFGPGTRLLVL.